This TCR beta chain was captured by sequencing in a study of cytomegalovirus exposure and HLA in healthy donors. Whole-study findings and limits: V- and J-gene trimming of TCR beta was linked (in a later analysis) to a missense DCLRE1C variant.

It was with 60 Vbeta and 13 Jbeta primers that the PCR ran. Generated by immunoSEQ multiplex PCR, the TCRdb table keeps only in-frame clones and is missing some. The sample shows 55,000 to 75,000 clones, and roughly 4% sits with its ten largest clones. Details on this clone: Its antigen is currently unknown.

The CDR3 consists of 12 residues. Germline lookup yields CDR1 GTSNPN and CDR2 SVGIG (reference sequence). Trimming cost V 5 bases and J 7 bases, with 11 bases left between them. The chain employs TRBV30 and TRBJ1-4; TRBD1 is a possible D gene (6 bases). This clonotype was sampled from a male donor in good health and CMV-seronegative. The material sequenced was PBMCs. CDR3 in amino acids: CAWDTGSEKLFF. CDR3 sequence (DNA): TGTGCCTGGGACACAGGGAGTGAAAAACTGTTTTTT.